This T cell receptor beta chain was sequenced during a study of T cell repertoires in cytomegalovirus infection. Study in general: Indications came from public TCR beta signatures; they pointed to CMV infection and to a matching HLA type.

The CDR3 covers 16 residues. The trim removed 4 bases at V and 7 bases at J, leaving 10 bases unmatched. The germline V gene has CDR1 SGHRS and CDR2 YFSETQ. The study's findings and limits: The response measured ex vivo was dominated by TCR beta clonotypes (HLA-C-restricted and CMV-specific).

This clonotype was counted ten times or more. The antigen is undetermined. TCRdb re-called the reads with MiXCR, one entry per CDR3 protein. The data contain about 300,000 distinct CDR3 sequences, about 9.2% of them singletons. The sequencing input was PBMCs. The V and J genes are TRBV5-1 and TRBJ2-1; 11 bases are shared with TRBD1. The TCR was taken from a human donor in good health (CMV status not recorded). Some clones in this sample may be carry-over from other donors' samples. CDR3: CASSPRGTGGSNEQFF. In DNA form, the CDR3 reads TGCGCCAGCAGCCCACGGGGGACAGGGGGATCGAATGAGCAGTTCTTC.